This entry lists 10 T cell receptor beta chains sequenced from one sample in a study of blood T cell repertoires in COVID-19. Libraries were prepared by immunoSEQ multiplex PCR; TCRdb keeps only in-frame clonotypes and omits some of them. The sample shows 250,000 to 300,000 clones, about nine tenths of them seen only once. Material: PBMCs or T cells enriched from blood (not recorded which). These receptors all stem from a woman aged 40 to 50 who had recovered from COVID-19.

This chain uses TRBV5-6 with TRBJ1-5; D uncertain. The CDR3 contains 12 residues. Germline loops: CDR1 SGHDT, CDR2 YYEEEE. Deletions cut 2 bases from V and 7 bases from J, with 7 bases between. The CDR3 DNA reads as TGTGCCAGCAGCTTCTCGGGGCAGCCCCAGCATTTT. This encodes CASSFSGQPQHF.

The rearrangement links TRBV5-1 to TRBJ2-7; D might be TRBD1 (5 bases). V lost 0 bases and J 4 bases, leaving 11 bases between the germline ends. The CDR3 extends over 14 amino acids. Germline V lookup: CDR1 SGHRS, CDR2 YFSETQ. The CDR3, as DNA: TGCGCCAGCAGCTTGGAGGCAGGGCGGTACGAGCAGTACTTC. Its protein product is CASSLEAGRYEQYF.

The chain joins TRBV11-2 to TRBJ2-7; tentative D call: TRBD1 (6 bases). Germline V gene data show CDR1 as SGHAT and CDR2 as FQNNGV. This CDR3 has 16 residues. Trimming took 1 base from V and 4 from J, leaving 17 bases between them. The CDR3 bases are TGTGCCAGCAGCTTAGCAGTCACAGGGTTGAATTACGAGCAGTACTTC. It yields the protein CASSLAVTGLNYEQYF.

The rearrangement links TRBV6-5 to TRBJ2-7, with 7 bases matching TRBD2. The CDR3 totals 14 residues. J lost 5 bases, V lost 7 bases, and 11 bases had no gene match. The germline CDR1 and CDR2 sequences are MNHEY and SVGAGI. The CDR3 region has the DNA TGTGCCAGCATTCCCACCCTTGGGGGGGACGAGCAGTACTTC. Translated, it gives CASIPTLGGDEQYF.

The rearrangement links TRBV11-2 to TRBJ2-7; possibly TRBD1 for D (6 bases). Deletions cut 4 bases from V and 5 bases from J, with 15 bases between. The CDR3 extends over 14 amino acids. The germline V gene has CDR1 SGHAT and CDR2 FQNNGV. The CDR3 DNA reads TGTGCCAGCAGCTCGTACCGGGACAACCACGAGCAGTACTTC. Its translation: CASSSYRDNHEQYF. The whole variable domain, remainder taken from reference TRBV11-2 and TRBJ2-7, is EAGVAQSPRYKIIEKRQSVAFWCNPISGHATLYWYQQILGQGPKLLIQFQNNGVVDDSQLPKDRFSAERLKGVDSTLKIQPAKLEDSAVYLCASSSYRDNHEQYFGPGTRLTVT.

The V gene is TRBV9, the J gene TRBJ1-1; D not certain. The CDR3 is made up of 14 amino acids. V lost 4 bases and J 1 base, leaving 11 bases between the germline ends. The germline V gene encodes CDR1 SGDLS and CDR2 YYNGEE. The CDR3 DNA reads TGTGCCAGCAGCTCCTCTAGCCGGAACACTGAAGCTTTCTTT. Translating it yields CASSSSSRNTEAFF.

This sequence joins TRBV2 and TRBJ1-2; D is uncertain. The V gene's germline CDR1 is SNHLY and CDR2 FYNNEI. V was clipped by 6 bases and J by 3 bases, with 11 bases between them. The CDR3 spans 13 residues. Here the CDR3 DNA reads TGTGCCAGCAGCGCTGATTCGGACTATGGCTACACCTTC. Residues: CASSADSDYGYTF.

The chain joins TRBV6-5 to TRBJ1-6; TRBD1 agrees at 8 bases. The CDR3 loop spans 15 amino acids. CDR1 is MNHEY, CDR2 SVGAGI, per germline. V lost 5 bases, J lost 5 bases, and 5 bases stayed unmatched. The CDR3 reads CASSLQGADNSPLHF. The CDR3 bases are TGTGCCAGCAGTCTTCAGGGGGCGGATAATTCACCCCTCCACTTT.

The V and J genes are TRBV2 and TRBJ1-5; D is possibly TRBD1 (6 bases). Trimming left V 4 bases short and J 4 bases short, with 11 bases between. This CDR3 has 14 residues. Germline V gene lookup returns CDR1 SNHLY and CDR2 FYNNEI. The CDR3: CASSVRQGNQPQHF. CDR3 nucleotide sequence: TGTGCCAGCAGTGTACGGCAGGGGAATCAGCCCCAGCATTTT.

The CDR3 sequence is CASSFSGTYEQYF. The CDR3 region has the DNA TGTGCCAGCAGCTTCTCGGGGACCTACGAGCAGTACTTC. This sequence joins TRBV5-4 and TRBJ2-7, with a tentative D call TRBD2 (5 bases). The germline V gene encodes CDR1 SGHNT and CDR2 YYREEE (reference sequence). V was trimmed by 2 bases and J by 2 bases, leaving 8 bases between them. The CDR3 has 13 residues.